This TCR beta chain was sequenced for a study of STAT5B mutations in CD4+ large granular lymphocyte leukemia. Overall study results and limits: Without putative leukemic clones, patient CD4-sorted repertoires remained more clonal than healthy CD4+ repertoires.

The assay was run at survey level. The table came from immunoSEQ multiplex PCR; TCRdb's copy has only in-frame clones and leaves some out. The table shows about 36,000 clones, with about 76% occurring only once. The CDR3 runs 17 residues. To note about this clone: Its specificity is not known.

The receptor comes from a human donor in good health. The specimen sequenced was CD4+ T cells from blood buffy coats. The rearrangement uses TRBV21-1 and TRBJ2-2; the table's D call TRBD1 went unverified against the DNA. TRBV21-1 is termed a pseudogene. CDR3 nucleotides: TGTGCCAGCAGCAAAGGAGGGCAGGGGCCCTGGACCGGGGAGCTGTTTTTT. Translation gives CASSKGGQGPWTGELFF.